This T cell receptor (beta chain) was recorded in a study of T cell clonotyping in hematopoietic cell transplantation. Turning to the study itself: Recipient samples before transplant were obtained post-cytoreduction.

Points on this clone: The antigen is undetermined. Other nucleotide sequences in the sample specify the same CDR3.

The time point here: recipient sample about 28 days before transplant, after cytoreduction. Recipients were bled about 28 days pretransplant and at posttransplant days 30, 100, 180. Broader study findings: Few recipient clonotypes overlapped donors; over 95% were de novo at given depth. After transplant, recipient diversity fell while pathologically expanded clonotypes grew through day 180.

Trimming removed 0 bases from V and 6 bases from J; junction bases left unmatched: 2. This CDR3 spans 15 amino acids. Germline V gives CDR1 MRHNA, CDR2 SNTAGT. Assay: immunoSEQ multiplex PCR; the TCRdb copy retains only in-frame clones and omits some. The sample yields tens of thousands of clones, 90% to 97% seen once. The specimen was peripheral blood mononuclear cells, collected before stem cell transplant. This clonotype originated in a woman between 45 and 60 years old with acute myeloid leukemia. Some clones in this sample may be carry-over from other donors' samples. The chain is built from TRBV6-4 and TRBJ2-3, with 11 bases identical to TRBD2. Here the CDR3 reads CASSDSSGGADTQYF. CDR3 coding DNA: TGTGCCAGCAGTGACTCTAGCGGGGGGGCCGATACGCAGTATTTT.